Shown below are 31 T cell receptor beta chains from a single sample sequenced in a study of T-cell reconstitution after alpha-beta-depleted transplantation in children. Unique molecular identifiers featured in how the TCRbeta library was prepared. One entry per CDR3 protein results from TCRdb running MiXCR on the PCR reads. This repertoire shows approximately 130,000 distinct CDR3 sequences, more than 9.5% found once; its top ten account for approximately 25%. The sequencing here drew on PBMCs, mostly from graft donor cells, taken 180 days after TCRalphabeta/CD19-depleted stem cell transplant. The receptors derive from a girl under three years old who had a stem cell transplant for combined immunodeficiency, so the T cells may come from the graft donor.

This clonotype was picked up a small number of times. The chain joins TRBV20-1 to TRBJ2-3, with D uncertain. Trimming took off 3 bases at V and 0 bases at J, with 7 bases between the two ends. From germline, CDR1 is DFQATT and CDR2 SNEGSKA (reference sequence). The CDR3 spans 13 residues. The CDR3: CSASATSTDTQYF. CDR3 DNA sequence: TGCAGTGCTAGCGCCACTAGCACAGATACGCAGTATTTT.

The V gene is TRBV28, the J gene TRBJ2-3; no clear D gene. The CDR3 covers 13 residues. Germline lookup yields CDR1 MDHEN and CDR2 SYDVKM. V was shortened by 4 bases and J by 7 bases, with 12 bases between the two germline ends. Written as DNA, the CDR3 is TGTGCCAGCAGTTCAGACACCTCCAATACGCAGTATTTT. It codes for CASSSDTSNTQYF. Combining the CDR3 with reference TRBV28 and TRBJ2-3 gives the whole variable domain DVKVTQSSRYLVKRTGEKVFLECVQDMDHENMFWYRQDPGLGLRLIYFSYDVKMKEKGDIPEGYSVSREKKERFSLILESASTNQTSMYLCASSSDTSNTQYFGPGTRLTVL.

The chain recombines TRBV30 with TRBJ2-6; 9 bases are shared with TRBD1. V trimming: 5 bases; J trimming: 2 bases; junction bases outside the gene matches: 4. This CDR3 has 15 amino acids. The germline V gene encodes CDR1 GTSNPN and CDR2 SVGIG (reference sequence). CDR3 residues: CAWGTGKTGANVLTF. The DNA of the CDR3 is TGTGCCTGGGGGACAGGGAAAACTGGGGCCAACGTCCTGACTTTC.

The rearrangement joins TRBV28 to TRBJ1-5; 12 bases line up with TRBD1. Germline loops: CDR1 MDHEN, CDR2 SYDVKM. The CDR3 is 16 amino acids. With V trimmed by 6 bases and J by 6 bases, 9 bases remained unmatched. The CDR3 DNA follows: TGTGCCAGCAGGAGGTCCGGGACAGGGGGCAGTCAGCCCCAGCATTTT. Protein product: CASRRSGTGGSQPQHF.

This clonotype turned up a few times. One junction end disagrees with the germline gene, perhaps due to a read error. The chain is built from TRBV7-7 and TRBJ2-3, with a weak D call TRBD1 (5 bases). CDR3 length: 16 amino acids. CDR1 and CDR2 from the germline V gene are SSHAT and FNYEAQ (reference sequence). The CDR3 sequence: CASSPLTALGTDTQYF. The DNA for the CDR3 is TGTGCTAGCAGCCCCCTGACAGCGTTGGGTACAGATACGCAGTATTTT.

This clonotype was found a few times. The chain employs TRBV20-1 and TRBJ2-1; tentatively, D is TRBD2 (6 bases). Trimming shortened V by 0 bases and J by 8 bases, and 14 bases separated the two germline ends. Germline V gene sequence: CDR1 DFQATT, CDR2 SNEGSKA (reference sequence). The CDR3 contains 14 residues. The CDR3 sequence is CSARDGTFVDEQFF. DNA for the CDR3: TGCAGTGCTAGAGACGGGACTTTTGTAGATGAGCAGTTCTTC.

The gene calls are TRBV7-9 and TRBJ1-2; tentative D call: TRBD1 (5 bases). Germline assignment: CDR1 SEHNR and CDR2 FQNEAQ (reference sequence). V dropped 6 bases and J dropped 5 bases, with 13 bases sitting between them. The CDR3 runs 13 residues. CDR3 coding DNA: TGTGCCAGCAGAATCCTGGGGGAATATGGCTACACCTTC. Amino acid sequence: CASRILGEYGYTF.

The sample holds many counts of this clonotype. One junction end does not reproduce the germline sequence, and a read error may be involved. The rearrangement links TRBV5-1 to TRBJ1-5; D is undetermined. The germline CDR1 and CDR2 sequences are SGHRS and YFSETQ. The CDR3 runs 13 residues. The CDR3 DNA sequence: TGTGCCAGCAGTTTAGGTAGCAATCAGCCCCAGCATTTT. Translating gives CASSLGSNQPQHF.

V is TRBV12-3 or TRBV12-4 and J is TRBJ2-1; tentatively, D is TRBD1 or TRBD2 (6 bases each). Between the trimmed V and J ends, which lost 2 bases and 9 bases, there was a span of 14 bases. The CDR3 loop spans 14 amino acids. CDR3 protein: CASSLSSEGGEQFF. The CDR3 nucleotides are TGTGCCAGCAGTTTATCTTCTGAGGGGGGTGAGCAGTTCTTC.

This clonotype appeared a few times. V is TRBV20-1 and J is TRBJ2-2; 8 nucleotides match TRBD1. With 6 bases clipped from V and 4 bases from J, the junction kept 7 bases outside the gene matches. Per the germline V gene, CDR1 is DFQATT and CDR2 is SNEGSKA (reference sequence). This CDR3 region has 14 residues. The chain's CDR3 is CSADSTGGTGELFF. CDR3 in DNA: TGCAGTGCAGACAGCACAGGGGGCACCGGGGAGCTGTTTTTT.

This clonotype was seen many times. V and J are TRBV29-1 and TRBJ2-7; perhaps D is TRBD1 or TRBD2 (5 bases each). The ends were cut back, 8 bases at V and 3 bases at J, with 20 bases in the middle. This CDR3 has 14 residues. Germline lookup yields CDR1 SQVTM and CDR2 ANQGSEA. In DNA, the CDR3 is TGCAGCTCCAACGCCCGGGACCCTAACTACGAGCAGTACTTC. This translates into CSSNARDPNYEQYF.

This clonotype showed up just a few times. This rearrangement joins TRBV6-2 or TRBV6-3 to TRBJ2-7; a weak D match, TRBD1 (5 bases). This CDR3 contains 14 residues. Germline assignment: CDR1 MNHEY and CDR2 SVGEGT. The V end lost 7 bases, the J end lost 12 bases, and 25 bases lay between the germline ends. The CDR3 DNA reads as TGTGCCAGCACCACCCAGCACAGGTCAACTCCGCGGTACTTC. This sequence encodes CASTTQHRSTPRYF.

CDR3 sequence (DNA): TGTGCCAGCAGGCCCGGGCTCCAAGAGACCCAGTACTTC. Its translation: CASRPGLQETQYF. The chain carries TRBV7-9 and TRBJ2-5, with D unclear. The germline V and J ends were trimmed by 6 bases and 1 base, with 9 bases remaining between them. Germline V CDR1 and CDR2: SEHNR, FQNEAQ (reference sequence). This CDR3 region has 13 residues. The complete variable domain, with remaining parts taken from reference TRBV7-9 and TRBJ2-5, reads DTGVSQNPRHKITKRGQNVTFRCDPISEHNRLYWYRQTLGQGPEFLTYFQNEAQLEKSRLLSDRFSAERPKGSFSTLEIQRTEQGDSAMYLCASRPGLQETQYFGPGTRLLVL.

In this sample, this clonotype turned up a few times. The chain combines TRBV6-2 or TRBV6-3 with TRBJ2-1; D is perhaps TRBD1 or TRBD2 (5 bases each). Per germline, CDR1 MNHEY and CDR2 SVGEGT. Trimming removed 8 bases at V and 9 bases at J, with 17 bases between. This CDR3 spans 13 amino acids. The CDR3 loop is CASRGPKQGEQFF. For the CDR3, the DNA is TGTGCCAGCCGGGGCCCCAAGCAGGGTGAGCAGTTCTTC.

This CDR3 is CASNEGAGTGVDEQYF. The CDR3 DNA reads TGCGCCAGCAACGAGGGGGCCGGGACAGGGGTGGACGAGCAGTACTTC. The chain uses TRBV5-1 and TRBJ2-7; 10 positions agree with TRBD1. Trimming at V came to 6 bases and at J to 5 bases, leaving 14 bases not matched to a gene. The CDR3 is 16 residues long. Germline-derived CDR1 and CDR2 are SGHRS and YFSETQ. Full variable domain (rest looked up from reference TRBV5-1 and TRBJ2-7): KAGVTQTPRYLIKTRGQQVTLSCSPISGHRSVSWYQQTPGQGLQFLFEYFSETQRNKGNFPGRFSGRQFSNSRSEMNVSTLELGDSALYLCASNEGAGTGVDEQYFGPGTRLTVT.

This clonotype was found a few times. The chain couples TRBV4-3 to TRBJ1-2; the D is unclear. The CDR3 runs to 14 residues. V was trimmed by 0 bases and J by 2 bases, leaving 7 bases between them. Germline V CDR1 and CDR2: LGHNA, YSLEER. The CDR3 region has the DNA TGCGCCAGCAGCCAAGAGACTTTAAACTATGGCTACACCTTC. Amino acids: CASSQETLNYGYTF.

This clonotype has a handful of counts. The chain employs TRBV20-1 and TRBJ2-3; D gene unclear. The CDR3 consists of 14 residues. V lost 5 bases and J 0 bases, leaving 12 bases between the germline ends. The germline V gene has CDR1 DFQATT and CDR2 SNEGSKA (reference sequence). The CDR3 is CSASTDASTDTQYF. CDR3 nucleotide sequence: TGCAGTGCTTCGACCGATGCTAGCACAGATACGCAGTATTTT.

The chain recombines TRBV7-2 with TRBJ2-7; 8 bases match TRBD2. V trimming: 4 bases; J trimming: 5 bases; junction bases outside the gene matches: 10. The V gene's germline CDR1 is SGHTA and CDR2 FQGNSA. The CDR3 covers 15 residues. The CDR3 here is CASSSKNSGTHEQYF. CDR3 nucleotides: TGTGCCAGCAGCTCCAAGAATAGCGGGACGCACGAGCAGTACTTC.

This clonotype was recorded at least ten times. The chain joins TRBV5-1 to TRBJ2-1, with a weak D call TRBD1 (6 bases). CDR1 is SGHRS, CDR2 YFSETQ, per germline. V gave up 4 bases and J gave up 4 bases, with 15 bases separating them. The CDR3 runs 15 residues. The CDR3 loop reads CASSLRQAAYNEQFF. The CDR3 DNA sequence: TGCGCCAGCAGCCTTAGACAGGCCGCTTACAATGAGCAGTTCTTC.

This clonotype was detected only a few times. The chain recombines TRBV7-2 with TRBJ2-1; a possible D gene is TRBD2 (5 bases). The V gene's germline CDR1 is SGHTA and CDR2 FQGNSA. The CDR3 extends over 14 amino acids. Trimming took off 5 bases at V and 1 base at J, with 9 bases between the two ends. This CDR3 reads CASSTDWSYNEQFF. For the CDR3, the DNA is TGTGCCAGCAGCACGGACTGGTCCTACAATGAGCAGTTCTTC.

The chain employs TRBV15 and TRBJ2-5, with 10 bases matching TRBD1. With V trimmed by 3 bases and J by 5 bases, 6 bases remained unmatched. In germline, CDR1 is LNHNV, CDR2 YYDKDF (reference sequence). The CDR3 is 15 residues long. The CDR3: CATSSRQGAWETQYF. CDR3 DNA sequence: TGTGCCACCAGCAGCAGACAGGGGGCTTGGGAGACCCAGTACTTC.

Of note for this clonotype: This may be a read error, as it is one base from a much larger clone. This is likely a read error, given that the CDR3 carries no conserved phenylalanine or tryptophan at its end. The V gene is TRBV24-1, the J gene TRBJ2-1, with TRBD1 matching over 9 bases. The CDR3 covers 14 residues. The ends lost 6 bases at V and 6 bases at J; junction bases unmatched: 5. Germline CDR1 KGHDR, CDR2 SFDVKD. CDR3 in amino acids: CATSRDRVANEQFY. CDR3 nucleotides: TGTGCCACCAGTCGGGACAGGGTGGCCAATGAGCAGTTCTAC.

This clonotype was seen a handful of times. The rearrangement uses TRBV29-1 and TRBJ2-1; D is possibly TRBD2 (5 bases). V was clipped by 3 bases and J by 1 base, with 7 bases between them. The CDR3 runs 13 residues. Germline lookup yields CDR1 SQVTM and CDR2 ANQGSEA. CDR3 amino acids: CSVERASYNEQFF. In DNA, the CDR3 is TGCAGCGTTGAGCGGGCTTCCTACAATGAGCAGTTCTTC.

V and J are TRBV10-3 and TRBJ1-4; TRBD1 aligns across 9 bases. Germline V gene sequence: CDR1 ENHRY, CDR2 SYGVKD. V lost 10 bases and J lost 7; bases outside the gene matches: 10. The CDR3 spans 14 residues. CDR3 in DNA: TGTGCCACCCTCGGGACAGGGAGAGGTGAAAAACTGTTTTTT. Translating gives CATLGTGRGEKLFF.

This clonotype was seen a handful of times. The rearrangement links TRBV6-6 to TRBJ1-1, with D hard to call. CDR3 length: 11 amino acids. Germline CDR1 MNHNY, CDR2 SVGAGI (reference sequence). With 2 bases removed from V and 5 bases from J, the gap between germline ends came to 3 bases. CDR3 protein: CASSYGTEAFF. The CDR3, as DNA: TGTGCCAGCAGTTACGGTACTGAAGCTTTCTTT.

This clonotype has more than one count but fewer than ten. The genes are TRBV5-1 and TRBJ2-3; D perhaps matches TRBD2 (5 bases). The CDR3 consists of 15 residues. Trimming took 3 bases from V and 1 from J, leaving 12 bases between them. Germline CDR1 is SGHRS and CDR2 is YFSETQ. DNA of the CDR3: TGCGCCAGCAGCTCTGAGCGGAAGGGCACAGATACGCAGTATTTT. Translating gives CASSSERKGTDTQYF.

A few counts support this clonotype. This sequence joins TRBV12-3 or TRBV12-4 and TRBJ1-3; D gene unclear. The V gene lost 1 base and the J gene lost 0 bases, with 7 bases spanning the gap. CDR3 size: 15 residues. Here the CDR3 reads CASSLVRNSGNTIYF. CDR3 DNA sequence: TGTGCCAGCAGTTTAGTACGAAACTCTGGAAACACCATATATTTT.

This clonotype came up a few times. The chain recombines TRBV6-1 with TRBJ2-3; perhaps TRBD2 as D (5 bases). Trimming removed 6 bases at V and 5 bases at J, with 15 bases between. Germline loops: CDR1 MNHNS, CDR2 SASEGT. This CDR3 region has 14 residues. In nucleotides, the CDR3 is TGTGCCAGCAGCCTACGGCCTAGCTTAGATACGCAGTATTTT. This codes for CASSLRPSLDTQYF.

The chain has TRBV6-5 and TRBJ2-4; 8 bases are a match to TRBD1. Looked up from germline, CDR1 is MNHEY and CDR2 is SVGAGI. V lost 4 bases to trimming and J lost 11 bases; unmatched junction nucleotides: 7. The CDR3 covers 13 residues. CDR3 sequence: CASSWRDRNLQYF. Written as DNA, the CDR3 is TGTGCCAGCAGTTGGCGGGACAGGAACCTTCAGTACTTC.

V gene TRBV29-1 combines with J gene TRBJ2-3, with TRBD2 matching over 10 bases. V lost 3 bases, J lost 7 bases, and 10 bases stayed unmatched. From germline, CDR1 is SQVTM and CDR2 ANQGSEA. The CDR3 loop spans 15 amino acids. CDR3 nucleotide sequence: TGCAGCGTTGAGAAGGGGCTAGCGGGAGCCTATACGCAGTATTTT. Translation: CSVEKGLAGAYTQYF.

This clonotype was detected many times. The chain has TRBV7-2 and TRBJ1-2; TRBD1 might be the D (5 bases). Trimming cost V 2 bases and J 8 bases, with 15 bases left between them. This CDR3 has 14 residues. Germline V gene lookup returns CDR1 SGHTA and CDR2 FQGNSA. CDR3 amino acids: CASSLHGGVAGYTF. CDR3 nucleotide sequence: TGTGCCAGCAGCTTACATGGGGGGGTAGCGGGCTACACCTTC.